This passage covers 6 T cell receptor beta chains from one sample sequenced in a study of blood T cell repertoires in COVID-19. Libraries were prepared by immunoSEQ multiplex PCR; TCRdb keeps only in-frame clonotypes and omits some of them. Of roughly 80,000 clones in the sample, 80% to 90% were seen once. Sample: peripheral blood. The receptors shown here come from a woman aged 55-70 years with acute or convalescent COVID-19.

This rearrangement joins TRBV6-5 to TRBJ2-7, with TRBD1 as a possible D gene (6 bases). Per the germline V gene, CDR1 is MNHEY and CDR2 is SVGAGI. This CDR3 is built from 14 residues. Trimming removed 0 bases at V and 7 bases at J, with 13 bases between. CDR3 coding DNA: TGTGCCAGCAGTTACTCTCCAGGGGTTCTTGAGCAGTACTTC. Amino acid sequence: CASSYSPGVLEQYF.

The chain is built from TRBV19 and TRBJ2-7; tentatively, D is TRBD1 (5 bases). Germline V gives CDR1 LNHDA, CDR2 SQIVND (reference sequence). The V end lost 5 bases, the J end lost 2 bases, and 13 bases lay between the germline ends. The CDR3 has 14 residues. This CDR3 is CASSALDRPYEQYF. Here the CDR3 DNA reads TGTGCCAGTAGTGCCTTAGACAGACCCTACGAGCAGTACTTC.

The V and J genes are TRBV2 and TRBJ1-3, with D perhaps TRBD1 (6 bases). The ends were cut back, 4 bases at V and 4 bases at J, with 8 bases in the middle. The CDR3 loop spans 13 amino acids. Germline V gives CDR1 SNHLY, CDR2 FYNNEI. The CDR3 loop is CASSGQGGNTIYF. The CDR3 bases are TGTGCCAGCAGTGGGCAGGGGGGAAACACCATATATTTT.

The gene calls are TRBV5-1 and TRBJ1-1; 10 positions match TRBD1. J lost 5 bases, V lost 0 bases, and 10 bases had no gene match. From germline, CDR1 is SGHRS and CDR2 YFSETQ. The CDR3 has 17 amino acids. CDR3 DNA sequence: TGCGCCAGCAGCTTGGGGACAGGGGGTAGCCCTTGGACTGAAGCTTTCTTT. This sequence encodes CASSLGTGGSPWTEAFF.

This chain uses TRBV5-6 with TRBJ1-6; 7 bases map to TRBD1. Germline CDR1 and CDR2: SGHDT and YYEEEE. With 1 base clipped from V and 9 bases from J, the junction kept 7 bases outside the gene matches. The CDR3 loop spans 15 amino acids. CDR3 coding DNA: TGTGCCAGCAGCTTGCGACAGGGTAAGGGTTCACCCCTCCACTTT. Its protein is CASSLRQGKGSPLHF.

This clone was seen more than once but under ten times. The chain joins TRBV19 to TRBJ1-5, with 7 bases that match TRBD1. Looked up from germline, CDR1 is LNHDA and CDR2 is SQIVND (reference sequence). The CDR3 is 16 residues long. Unmatched junction bases numbered 20, after V lost 9 bases and J lost 9 bases. The CDR3 DNA is TGTGCCAGAGTGTATCCCGGGACAGTCGCCTTAGGGCCCCAGCATTTT. The encoded protein is CARVYPGTVALGPQHF.